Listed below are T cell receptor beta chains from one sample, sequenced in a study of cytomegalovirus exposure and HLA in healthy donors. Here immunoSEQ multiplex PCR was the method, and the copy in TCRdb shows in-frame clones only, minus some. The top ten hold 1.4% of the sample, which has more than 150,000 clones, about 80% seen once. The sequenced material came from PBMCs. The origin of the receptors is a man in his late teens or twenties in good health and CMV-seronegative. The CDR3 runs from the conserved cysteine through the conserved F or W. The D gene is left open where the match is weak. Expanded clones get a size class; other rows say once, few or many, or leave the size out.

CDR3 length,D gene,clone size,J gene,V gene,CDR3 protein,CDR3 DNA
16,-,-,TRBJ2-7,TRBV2,CASSEMTGPFAYEQYF,TGTGCCAGCAGTGAGATGACAGGCCCCTTTGCCTACGAGCAGTACTTC
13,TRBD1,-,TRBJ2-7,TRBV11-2,CASGNRGSYEQYF,TGTGCCAGCGGAAACAGGGGTTCCTACGAGCAGTACTTC
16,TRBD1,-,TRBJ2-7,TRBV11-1,CASSLRAGTGAYEQYF,TGTGCCAGCAGCTTGAGGGCCGGGACAGGGGCCTACGAGCAGTACTTC
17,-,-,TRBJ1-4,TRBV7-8,CASSPLFVGATNEKLFF,TGTGCCAGCAGCCCATTATTTGTGGGCGCAACTAATGAAAAACTGTTTTTT
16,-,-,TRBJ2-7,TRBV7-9,CSSVDLILPETYEQYF,TGTTCCAGCGTAGATTTAATATTGCCCGAAACCTACGAGCAGTACTTC
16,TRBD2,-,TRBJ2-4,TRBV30,CAWGTPGGSGKNIQYF,TGTGCCTGGGGGACCCCGGGGGGGTCGGGCAAAAACATTCAGTACTTC
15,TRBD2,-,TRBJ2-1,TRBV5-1,CASADSGRRPNEQFF,TGCGCCAGCGCAGATAGCGGGAGACGGCCCAATGAGCAGTTCTTC
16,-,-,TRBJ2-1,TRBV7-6,CASSPTRGISYNEQFF,TGTGCCAGCAGCCCGACCCGGGGGATCTCGTACAATGAGCAGTTCTTC
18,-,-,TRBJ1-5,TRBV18,CASSPPGGGRRSNQPQHF,TGTGCCAGCTCACCACCCGGGGGGGGGAGGCGTAGCAATCAGCCCCAGCATTTT
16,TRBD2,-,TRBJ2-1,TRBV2,CASRLLLAGGRDEQFF,TGTGCCAGCAGACTCCTACTAGCGGGGGGGAGGGATGAGCAGTTCTTC
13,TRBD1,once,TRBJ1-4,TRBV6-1,CAGSKDRGEKLFF,TGTGCCGGGTCAAAGGACAGGGGCGAAAAACTGTTTTTT
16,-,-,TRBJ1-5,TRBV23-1,CASSQCPQGCDQPQHF,TGCGCCAGCAGTCAATGCCCCCAGGGATGCGATCAGCCCCAGCATTTT
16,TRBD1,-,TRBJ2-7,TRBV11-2,CASSAGTAYSSYEQYF,TGTGCCAGCAGCGCAGGGACAGCTTATAGCTCCTACGAGCAGTACTTC
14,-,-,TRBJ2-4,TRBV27,CASGSTGAKNIQYF,TGTGCCAGCGGATCTACAGGAGCCAAAAACATTCAGTACTTC
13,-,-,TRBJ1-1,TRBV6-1,CASRGMGNTEAFF,TGTGCCAGCCGAGGCATGGGGAACACTGAAGCTTTCTTT
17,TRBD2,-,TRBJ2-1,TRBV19,CASSIDAASGTYNEQFF,TGTGCCAGTAGTATAGATGCGGCTAGCGGGACTTACAATGAGCAGTTCTTC
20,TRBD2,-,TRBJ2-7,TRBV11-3,CASSLVGGLGGSNRAYEQYF,TGTGCCAGCAGCTTAGTCGGCGGTTTGGGGGGGAGCAACCGGGCCTACGAGCAGTACTTC
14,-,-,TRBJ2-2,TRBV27,CASSARRSTGELFF,TGTGCCAGCAGCGCTCGGAGGTCCACCGGGGAGCTGTTTTTT
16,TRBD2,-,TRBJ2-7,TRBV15,CATSRDRSAGGGEQYF,TGTGCCACCAGCAGAGATCGTTCGGCGGGAGGGGGCGAGCAGTACTTC
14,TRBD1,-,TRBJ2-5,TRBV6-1,CASSLNRGQETQYF,TGTGCCAGCAGCCTCAACAGGGGACAAGAGACCCAGTACTTC
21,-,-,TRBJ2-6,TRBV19,CASSIVQSRGYPSSGANVLTF,TGTGCCAGTAGTATAGTCCAGTCCAGGGGATATCCCTCCTCTGGGGCCAACGTCCTGACTTTC
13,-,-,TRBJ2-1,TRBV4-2,CASSQVGLTEQFF,TGTGCCAGCAGCCAAGTAGGACTTACTGAGCAGTTCTTC
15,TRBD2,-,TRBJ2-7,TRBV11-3,CASSPGSGGTYEQYF,TGTGCCAGCAGCCCCGGGTCGGGGGGAACCTACGAGCAGTACTTC
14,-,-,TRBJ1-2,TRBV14,CASSQGVRGHGYTF,TGTGCCAGCAGCCAAGGAGTCAGGGGCCATGGCTACACCTTC
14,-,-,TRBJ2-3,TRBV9,CASSVEVRGDTQYF,TGTGCCAGCAGCGTAGAGGTTCGGGGGGATACGCAGTATTTT
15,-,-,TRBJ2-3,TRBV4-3,CASSQDVGDTDTQYF,TGCGCCAGCAGCCAAGATGTAGGGGACACAGATACGCAGTATTTT
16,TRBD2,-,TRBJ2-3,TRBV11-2,CASSLLGRAFTDTQYF,TGTGCCAGCAGCTTATTGGGGAGGGCCTTCACAGATACGCAGTATTTT
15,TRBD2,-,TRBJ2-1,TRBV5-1,CASSFLAGSRYEQFF,TGCGCCAGCAGCTTCCTAGCGGGATCGAGGTATGAGCAGTTCTTC
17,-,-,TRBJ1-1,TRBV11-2,CASSTPVAGHPNTEAFF,TGTGCCAGCAGCACCCCCGTAGCGGGACATCCGAACACTGAAGCTTTCTTT
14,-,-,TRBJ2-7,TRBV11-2,CASSLAHATIEQYF,TGTGCCAGCAGCTTAGCCCACGCGACAATAGAGCAGTACTTC
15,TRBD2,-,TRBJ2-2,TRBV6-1,CASSVGLAATGELFF,TGTGCCAGCAGCGTGGGACTAGCGGCCACCGGGGAGCTGTTTTTT
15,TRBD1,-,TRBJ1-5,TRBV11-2,CASSLRGGAGQPQHF,TGTGCCAGCAGCTTGAGAGGGGGCGCAGGGCAGCCCCAGCATTTT
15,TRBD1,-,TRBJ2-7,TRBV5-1,CASSPATGATYEQYF,TGCGCCAGCAGCCCGGCGACAGGGGCTACCTACGAGCAGTACTTC
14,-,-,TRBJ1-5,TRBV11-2,CASSSGGANQPQHF,TGTGCCAGCAGCTCGGGGGGGGCGAATCAGCCCCAGCATTTT
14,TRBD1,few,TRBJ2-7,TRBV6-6,CASSYKGQANEQYF,TGTGCCAGCAGTTACAAAGGACAGGCCAACGAGCAGTACTTC
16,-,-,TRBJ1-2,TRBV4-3,CASSHLETGTNYGYTF,TGCGCCAGCAGCCACCTTGAGACAGGAACCAACTATGGCTACACCTTC
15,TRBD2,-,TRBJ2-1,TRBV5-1,CASSRTSGGHNEQFF,TGCGCCAGCAGCCGGACTAGCGGGGGGCACAATGAGCAGTTCTTC
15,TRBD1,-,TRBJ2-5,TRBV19,CASSITGTVKETQYF,TGTGCCAGTAGTATCACCGGGACAGTTAAAGAGACCCAGTACTTC
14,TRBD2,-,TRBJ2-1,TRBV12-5,CASGWVAGANEQFF,TGTGCTAGTGGTTGGGTAGCGGGAGCCAATGAGCAGTTCTTC
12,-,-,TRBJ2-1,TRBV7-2,CASSSLYNEQFF,TGTGCCAGCAGCTCACTATACAATGAGCAATTCTTC
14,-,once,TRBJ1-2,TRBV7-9,CASSSGVQNYGYTF,TGTGCCAGCAGCTCAGGCGTGCAAAACTATGGCTACACCTTC
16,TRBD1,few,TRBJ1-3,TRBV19,CASLLSGTGFGNTIYF,TGTGCCAGTCTCCTAAGCGGGACAGGCTTTGGAAACACCATATATTTT
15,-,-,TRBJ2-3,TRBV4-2,CASSQEQWATDTQYF,TGTGCCAGCAGCCAAGAGCAGTGGGCAACAGATACGCAGTATTTT
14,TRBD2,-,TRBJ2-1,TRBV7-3,CASSLASGRTEQFF,TGTGCCAGCAGCTTAGCTAGCGGGAGGACTGAGCAGTTCTTC
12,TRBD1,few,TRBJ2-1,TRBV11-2,CASSRTGGEQFF,TGTGCCAGCAGCCGGACAGGGGGTGAGCAGTTCTTC
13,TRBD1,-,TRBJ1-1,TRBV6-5,CASSRQGDTEAFF,TGTGCCAGCAGTAGACAGGGGGACACTGAAGCTTTCTTT
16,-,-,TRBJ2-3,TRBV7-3,CASSLFSTPSTDTQYF,TGTGCCAGCAGCTTATTCTCTACCCCTAGCACAGATACGCAGTATTTT
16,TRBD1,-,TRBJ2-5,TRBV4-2,CASSQEGQGGLETQYF,TGTGCCAGCAGCCAAGAAGGACAGGGCGGTTTGGAGACCCAGTACTTC
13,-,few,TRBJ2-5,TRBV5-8,CASSRLGRETQYF,TGTGCCAGCAGCCGCCTAGGGAGAGAGACCCAGTACTTC
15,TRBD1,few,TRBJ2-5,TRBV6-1,CASSSRTGGIQTQYF,TGTGCCAGCAGTTCCAGGACAGGGGGCATACAGACCCAGTACTTC
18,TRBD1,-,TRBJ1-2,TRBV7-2,CASTAAPYSDRGLYGYTF,TGTGCCAGCACCGCGGCCCCTTACTCGGACAGGGGGCTCTATGGCTACACCTTC
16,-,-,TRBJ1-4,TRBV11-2,CASSVSLQSTNEKLFF,TGTGCCAGCAGCGTCTCCCTACAGTCAACTAATGAAAAACTGTTTTTT
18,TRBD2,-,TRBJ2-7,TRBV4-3,CASSQDFRRIREGGEQYF,TGCGCCAGCAGCCAAGATTTTAGGCGGATCCGGGAGGGGGGCGAGCAGTACTTC
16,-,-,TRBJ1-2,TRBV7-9,CASSLLGDNKNYGYTF,TGTGCCAGCAGTCTTTTAGGGGACAATAAAAACTATGGCTACACCTTC
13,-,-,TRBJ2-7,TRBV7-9,CASSPDSYYEQYF,TGTGCCAGCAGCCCCGACAGTTACTACGAGCAGTACTTC
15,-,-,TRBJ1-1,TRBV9,CASSANDISNTEAFF,TGTGCCAGCAGCGCTAATGACATCAGTAACACTGAAGCTTTCTTT
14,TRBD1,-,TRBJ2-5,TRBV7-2,CASSFAGQGETQYF,TGTGCCAGCAGCTTCGCGGGACAGGGAGAGACCCAGTACTTC
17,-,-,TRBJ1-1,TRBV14,CASSQDVGRVGVTEAFF,TGTGCCAGCAGCCAAGATGTAGGCAGGGTTGGGGTCACTGAAGCTTTCTTT
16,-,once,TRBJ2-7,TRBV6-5,CASSYFRETPPSKQYF,TGTGCCAGCAGTTACTTTCGGGAGACCCCCCCGAGCAAGCAGTACTTC